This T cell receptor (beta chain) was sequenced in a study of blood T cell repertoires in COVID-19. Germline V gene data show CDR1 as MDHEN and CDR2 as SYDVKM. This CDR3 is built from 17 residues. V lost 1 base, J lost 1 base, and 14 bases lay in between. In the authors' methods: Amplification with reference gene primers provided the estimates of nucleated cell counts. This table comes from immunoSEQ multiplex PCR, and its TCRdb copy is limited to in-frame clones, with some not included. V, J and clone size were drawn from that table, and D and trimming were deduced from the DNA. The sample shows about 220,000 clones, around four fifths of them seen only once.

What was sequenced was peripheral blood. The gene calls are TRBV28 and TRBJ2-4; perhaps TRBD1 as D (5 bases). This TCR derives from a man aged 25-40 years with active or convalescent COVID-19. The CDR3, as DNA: TGTGCCAGCAGTTTATTGGACATCCCTGGGGCCAAAAACATTCAGTACTTC. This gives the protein CASSLLDIPGAKNIQYF.